Listed here are 29 T cell receptor beta chains from one sample, sequenced in a study of OX40 agonist ivuxolimab in advanced cancers. This table comes from immunoSEQ multiplex PCR, and its TCRdb copy is limited to in-frame clones, with some not included. The repertoire includes over 55,000 clones, approximately 89% of them detected once, and about 2% sits in the top ten. Sequenced material: CD4+ or CD8+ T cells sorted from blood, taken in a trial of the OX40 agonist ivuxolimab. These receptor sequences come from an adult with an advanced solid tumor such as melanoma, head and neck, liver or kidney cancer.

With regard to this clone: At one of its ends the junction is not consistent with the germline gene, which may arise from a read error. The chain joins TRBV7-2 to TRBJ2-7, with TRBD2 as a possible D gene (6 bases). There are 13 residues in the CDR3. Looked up from germline, CDR1 is SGHTA and CDR2 is FQGNSA. DNA for the CDR3: TGTGCCAGCAGCACCAGAACAAAGGAGGGATCCCACTTC. Amino acid sequence: CASSTRTKEGSHF.

V usage is TRBV11-3 and J usage is TRBJ1-1, with 8 bases that match TRBD1. The junction had 4 bases not matched to a gene; V was cut back by 1 base and J by 0 bases. Germline V lookup: CDR1 SGHNT, CDR2 YENEEA. This CDR3 comprises 16 residues. The CDR3 DNA sequence: TGTGCCAGCAGCTTAGCCAGGGGGCGGGTGAACACTGAAGCTTTCTTT. Protein: CASSLARGRVNTEAFF. Full variable domain (outside the CDR3, taken from reference TRBV11-3 and TRBJ1-1): EAGVVQSPRYKIIEKKQPVAFWCNPISGHNTLYWYLQNLGQGPELLIRYENEEAVDDSQLPKDRFSAERLKGVDSTLKIQPAELGDSAVYLCASSLARGRVNTEAFFGQGTRLTVV.

The V call is TRBV19, the J call TRBJ2-2; D is unresolved. The CDR3 runs 14 residues. V lost 1 base and J 3 bases, leaving 6 bases between the germline ends. The germline V gene encodes CDR1 LNHDA and CDR2 SQIVND (reference sequence). CDR3 sequence reads: CASSIVLDTGELFF. For the CDR3, the DNA is TGTGCCAGTAGTATAGTACTTGACACCGGGGAGCTGTTTTTT.

The chain carries TRBV15 and TRBJ2-3; 9 bases are shared with TRBD2. Germline loops: CDR1 LNHNV, CDR2 YYDKDF (reference sequence). The CDR3 runs 16 residues. V lost 0 bases, J lost 5 bases, and 6 bases stayed unmatched. The CDR3 DNA reads TGTGCCACCAGCAGAGATGGGCGGGGGGGTAGAGATACGCAGTATTTT. Encoded protein: CATSRDGRGGRDTQYF.

The genes are TRBV13 and TRBJ2-5, with D perhaps TRBD1 (7 bases). The V end lost 0 bases, the J end lost 9 bases, and 20 bases lay between the germline ends. Germline values: CDR1 PRHDT, CDR2 FYEKMQ (reference sequence). The CDR3 is made up of 16 amino acids. The DNA for the CDR3 is TGTGCCAGCAGCTTAGGAGGACAGGTGACGAGGGGGGCCCAGTACTTC. The encoded protein is CASSLGGQVTRGAQYF.

The rearrangement joins TRBV5-1 to TRBJ2-3; D is uncertain. The CDR3 spans 14 residues. Trimming removed 3 bases from V and 4 bases from J, with 12 bases in between. Germline V lookup: CDR1 SGHRS, CDR2 YFSETQ. The CDR3 nucleotides are TGCGCCAGCAGCTCACCTTCTGGGGCAGATACGCAGTATTTT. Amino acid sequence: CASSSPSGADTQYF. The whole variable domain, filled in from reference TRBV5-1 and TRBJ2-3, reads KAGVTQTPRYLIKTRGQQVTLSCSPISGHRSVSWYQQTPGQGLQFLFEYFSETQRNKGNFPGRFSGRQFSNSRSEMNVSTLELGDSALYLCASSSPSGADTQYFGPGTRLTVL.

The CDR3 region has the DNA TGTGCCAGCAGCTTAATGGACACCTTAGGTGGGGAGCTGTTTTTT. Protein: CASSLMDTLGGELFF. This chain joins TRBV7-2 and TRBJ2-2; TRBD1 is a possible D gene (5 bases). Trimming removed 2 bases from V and 8 bases from J, with 15 bases in between. The length of the CDR3 is 15 residues. Germline V CDR1 and CDR2: SGHTA, FQGNSA.

This clone was picked up one time. This chain connects TRBV6-1 to TRBJ2-7, with D maybe TRBD1 (6 bases). V lost 5 bases and J 1 base, leaving 15 bases between the germline ends. Germline CDR1 and CDR2: MNHNS and SASEGT. The CDR3 is 15 amino acids. CDR3 sequence reads: CASSKTGSRSYEQYF. CDR3 bases: TGTGCCAGCAGTAAAACAGGGTCCCGATCCTACGAGCAGTACTTC.

V is TRBV28 and J is TRBJ1-2; TRBD1 might be the D (6 bases). Per the germline V gene, CDR1 is MDHEN and CDR2 is SYDVKM. V was shortened by 7 bases and J by 5 bases, with 14 bases between the two germline ends. There are 13 residues in the CDR3. CDR3 loop: CASTLLTGYGYTF. CDR3 sequence (DNA): TGTGCCAGCACCTTACTGACAGGATATGGCTACACCTTC.

The genes are TRBV9 and TRBJ1-2; D is uncertain. The germline V gene has CDR1 SGDLS and CDR2 YYNGEE. Trimming stripped 3 bases from V and 8 bases from J, with 14 bases between. There are 13 residues in the CDR3. The CDR3 sequence: CASSATDTEGYTF. The CDR3 bases are TGTGCCAGCAGCGCGACGGATACGGAGGGCTACACCTTC.

This clone was detected a few times. V and J are TRBV4-2 and TRBJ1-5; D is unresolved. CDR3 length: 14 residues. Germline CDR1 is LGHNA and CDR2 is YNFKEQ. The germline V and J ends were trimmed by 1 base and 4 bases, with 8 bases remaining between them. CDR3: CASSQGRSNQPQHF. The CDR3 nucleotides are TGTGCCAGCAGCCAAGGACGGTCAAATCAGCCCCAGCATTTT.

The chain uses TRBV7-2 and TRBJ2-1; D not certain. The V gene lost 1 base and the J gene lost 7 bases, with 8 bases spanning the gap. Per the germline V gene, CDR1 is SGHTA and CDR2 is FQGNSA. The CDR3 length is 13 residues. CDR3 protein: CASSLGYPNEQFF. The CDR3 bases are TGTGCCAGCAGCTTAGGATATCCGAATGAGCAGTTCTTC.

This sequence joins TRBV19 and TRBJ1-4; D is unresolved. The germline V and J ends were trimmed by 5 bases and 8 bases, with 9 bases remaining between them. The CDR3 contains 12 residues. Germline CDR1 LNHDA, CDR2 SQIVND (reference sequence). CDR3 sequence (DNA): TGTGCCAGTAGTGCCGGACGGGAAAAACTGTTTTTT. Protein product: CASSAGREKLFF.

The rearrangement links TRBV6-4 to TRBJ2-3; D possibly corresponds to TRBD1 (6 bases). Germline V lookup: CDR1 MRHNA, CDR2 SNTAGT. The V gene lost 0 bases and the J gene lost 2 bases, with 9 bases spanning the gap. CDR3 length: 15 amino acids. The CDR3, as DNA: TGTGCCAGCAGTGACTCGGGGGCCCCCACAGATACGCAGTATTTT. It specifies CASSDSGAPTDTQYF.

The rearrangement links TRBV27 to TRBJ2-5, with D tentatively TRBD1 or TRBD2 (6 bases each). This CDR3 contains 15 residues. V lost 4 bases and J lost 5, with 17 bases in between. In germline, CDR1 is MNHEY, CDR2 SMNVEV (reference sequence). Written as DNA, the CDR3 is TGTGCCAGCAGTTCCCGCAGGGGAGGAGGCGAGACCCAGTACTTC. It translates to CASSSRRGGGETQYF.

V is TRBV28 and J is TRBJ1-4; D is perhaps TRBD1 (6 bases). Trimming pared 3 bases from V and 4 bases from J, leaving 12 bases between. This CDR3 is 15 amino acids long. Germline CDR1 MDHEN, CDR2 SYDVKM. CDR3 in amino acids: CASSFWRGLNEKLFF. The CDR3 DNA reads TGTGCCAGCAGTTTTTGGCGGGGGCTTAATGAAAAACTGTTTTTT.

This clone was seen just once. The rearrangement uses TRBV5-1 and TRBJ1-1, with 9 bases lining up with TRBD1. Germline V gives CDR1 SGHRS, CDR2 YFSETQ. V lost 0 bases, J lost 7 bases, and 1 base stayed unmatched. This CDR3 spans 13 amino acids. CDR3 sequence: CASSLGDRDEAFF. The CDR3 DNA sequence: TGCGCCAGCAGCTTGGGGGACAGGGATGAAGCTTTCTTT.

V and J are TRBV18 and TRBJ2-3; 8 positions match TRBD2. The V gene's germline CDR1 is KGHSH and CDR2 LQKENI. The V segment lost 4 bases and the J segment 1 base; nucleotides outside the gene matches: 1. This CDR3 comprises 14 residues. CDR3 DNA sequence: TGTGCCAGCTCACTCGGGAGGGGCACAGATACGCAGTATTTT. It specifies CASSLGRGTDTQYF.

This chain joins TRBV6-1 and TRBJ1-6, with D tentatively TRBD1 (6 bases). Trimming stripped 5 bases from V and 7 bases from J, with 9 bases between. Germline CDR1 and CDR2: MNHNS and SASEGT. The CDR3 has 13 amino acids. CDR3 residues: CASSPTGNSPLHF. The CDR3 nucleotides read TGTGCCAGCAGTCCGACAGGAAATTCACCCCTCCACTTT.

The chain's CDR3 is CASTEGWQGSSTQHF. The CDR3 bases are TGTGCCAGCACCGAGGGTTGGCAGGGGTCCTCCACCCAGCATTTT. The chain combines TRBV2 with TRBJ1-5; maybe TRBD1 (6 bases). With 7 bases removed from V and 11 bases from J, the gap between germline ends came to 24 bases. From germline, CDR1 is SNHLY and CDR2 FYNNEI. The CDR3 has 15 residues.

V is TRBV7-8 and J is TRBJ2-3; a possible D gene is TRBD1 (6 bases). Trimming left V 8 bases short and J 0 bases short, with 15 bases between. This CDR3 spans 15 amino acids. The germline V gene encodes CDR1 SGHVS and CDR2 FQNEAQ. The CDR3 region has the DNA TGTGCCAGCGATAGATGGGGGCAGAGCACAGATACGCAGTATTTT. Encoded protein: CASDRWGQSTDTQYF.

The V and J genes are TRBV7-9 and TRBJ2-2; possible D gene TRBD2, 6 bases. V lost 7 bases and J lost 5, with 17 bases in between. The CDR3 contains 15 residues. Germline CDR1 is SEHNR and CDR2 is FQNEAQ (reference sequence). CDR3 in amino acids: CASKRSGRGTGELFF. The DNA for the CDR3 is TGTGCCAGCAAACGTAGCGGACGGGGAACCGGGGAGCTGTTTTTT.

J is TRBJ1-2 and V is TRBV6-5; 8 nucleotides line up with TRBD1. CDR1 MNHEY and CDR2 SVGAGI come from the germline V gene. V trimming: 9 bases; J trimming: 2 bases; junction bases outside the gene matches: 11. The CDR3 totals 15 residues. CDR3 nucleotide sequence: TGTGCCAGTCAGGGGGCGCTAGGCGGGAACTATGGCTACACCTTC. Translation gives CASQGALGGNYGYTF.

This clone was seen a handful of times. V and J are TRBV4-2 and TRBJ1-5, with 7 bases lining up with TRBD1. CDR1 is LGHNA and CDR2 is YNFKEQ in the germline V gene. V lost 3 bases and J lost 5; bases outside the gene matches: 10. The CDR3 runs 16 residues. Here the CDR3 reads CASSQGDDRVDQPQHF. The CDR3 region has the DNA TGTGCCAGCAGCCAGGGGGATGACAGGGTGGATCAGCCCCAGCATTTT.

This clone was detected only once. This chain uses TRBV6-5 with TRBJ2-1, with 9 bases lining up with TRBD2. The V gene end was trimmed by 10 bases and the J gene end by 5 bases; junction bases not matched to a gene: 9. This CDR3 region has 14 residues. CDR1 and CDR2 (germline): MNHEY, SVGAGI. CDR3 region: CATIRAGGNNEQFF. CDR3 bases: TGTGCCACCATACGTGCGGGGGGGAACAATGAGCAGTTCTTC.

The chain links TRBV28 to TRBJ2-7; TRBD1 aligns across 7 bases. The CDR3 runs to 14 residues. Losses at the gene ends were 4 bases for V and 2 bases for J; bases not matched to a gene: 5. Germline CDR1 MDHEN, CDR2 SYDVKM. CDR3 residues: CASSSGQSTYEQYF. The CDR3 DNA is TGTGCCAGCAGTTCGGGACAGTCGACCTACGAGCAGTACTTC.

The chain links TRBV10-3 to TRBJ2-2; D may be TRBD2 (5 bases). Germline-derived CDR1 and CDR2 are ENHRY and SYGVKD. CDR3 length equals 17 residues. Trimming stripped 2 bases from V and 5 bases from J, with 18 bases between. This CDR3 is CAISESQIASGTGELFF. CDR3 nucleotides: TGTGCCATCAGTGAGAGTCAAATAGCGTCGGGGACCGGGGAGCTGTTTTTT.

The chain combines TRBV5-1 with TRBJ2-7; TRBD1 matches at 9 bases. J was trimmed by 2 bases and V by 2 bases; bases with no gene match: 5. Germline values: CDR1 SGHRS, CDR2 YFSETQ. CDR3 length: 15 residues. CDR3 region: CASSLGTGIAYEQYF. The DNA of the CDR3 is TGCGCCAGCAGCTTAGGGACAGGGATCGCCTACGAGCAGTACTTC.

The chain uses TRBV5-3 and TRBJ1-2; D not resolved. TRBV5-3 is annotated as an ORF whose role is uncertain. Trimming removed 5 bases from V and 0 bases from J, with 20 bases in between. This CDR3 spans 17 amino acids. The CDR3 spells CARSWVESVLANYGYTF. The CDR3, as DNA: TGTGCCAGAAGTTGGGTCGAGAGCGTTTTAGCTAACTATGGCTACACCTTC.